This entry features one TCR beta chain sequence. Its antigen is undetermined. The data derive from a study of T-cell memory formation after mild COVID-19. Trimming cost V 5 bases and J 2 bases, with 8 bases left between them. Germline loops: CDR1 SGHTA, CDR2 FQGTGA. CDR3 size: 13 residues. TCR alpha and TCR beta cDNA libraries carrying sample barcodes and UMIs came from 5'RACE with constant-segment primers. TCRdb re-analysed the 5' RACE reads in MiXCR, keeping a single row per CDR3 protein. Among some 290,000 distinct CDR3 sequences listed, 15% to 20% were seen once. General study findings and limits: From day 15 to 85, contracting clones were balanced between CD4 and CD8, whereas later expanders leaned toward CD4+. Pre-infection memory contained some responding clones, which suggested that cross-reactive memory had joined.

This TCR derives from a man aged 18 to 29 who had mild COVID-19 (a few samples of this study predate the infection). Cell type and time point are not known. The material sequenced was PBMCs or a T cell subset sorted from them (not recorded which). The chain combines TRBV7-3 with TRBJ2-3; perhaps TRBD1 as D (5 bases). For the CDR3, the DNA is TGTGCCAGCAGCGGACATCCCACAGATACGCAGTATTTT. This sequence encodes CASSGHPTDTQYF.